In this sample, the clone carrying this TCR beta chain turned up a few times. The antigen is unknown. With 3 bases removed from V and 2 bases from J, the gap between germline ends came to 4 bases. The CDR3 contains 12 residues. CDR1 and CDR2 (germline): SNHLY, FYNNEI. The donors were in the roughly 130-subject validation cohort; that cohort was separate from the approximately 670-subject first cohort. This entry belongs to a study of cytomegalovirus exposure and HLA in healthy donors. The assay was immunoSEQ multiplex PCR, and TCRdb's table has in-frame clones only and misses some. The sample consists of tens of thousands of clones, roughly 94% of them appearing once. The study, taken as a whole, reports: The study found most TCR sequences rare, yet found some public TCRs in many donors. Overall, roughly 170 TCR beta chains were annotated as cytomegalovirus-associated. One later analysis, an examination of the 100 to 150 validation repertoires, found that first-cohort TCR clusters tended to co-occur in them.

The chain uses TRBV2 and TRBJ1-2, with no clear D. The TCR sequence derives from a man aged 18 to 29 in good health and CMV-seropositive. The sequencing sample was made of PBMCs. CDR3 region: CASSEQNYGYTF. For the CDR3, the DNA is TGTGCCAGCAGTGAGCAGAACTATGGCTACACCTTC.